Listed here are 13 T cell receptor beta chains from one sample, sequenced in a study of cytomegalovirus exposure and HLA in healthy donors (dated by TCRdb to the late 2010s). Library method: the immunoSEQ multiplex PCR assay. The multiplex PCR relied on a mix of 60 forward primers for TCR Vbeta segments and 13 reverse primers for TCR Jbeta segments. TCRdb obtained this table from immuneACCESS and retained in-frame rearrangements with V and J assigned. These tables miss some clones; where compared with another copy, unresolved V genes account for less than half of the shortfall, and the remainder is unexplained. This sample is represented by 150,000 to 200,000 clones; 9.5% to 15% of them were singletons. Jointly, the top ten make up about 7.8% of the sample. Sequencing used PBMCs. The receptors originated from a man in his fifties or sixties in good health and CMV-seropositive.

The chain recombines TRBV9 with TRBJ1-1; D is perhaps TRBD1 (6 bases). CDR1 and CDR2 from the germline V gene are SGDLS and YYNGEE. The V gene lost 4 bases and the J gene lost 7 bases, with 23 bases spanning the gap. This CDR3 spans 16 amino acids. The CDR3 nucleotides are TGTGCCAGCAGCTCCTTGGGGGGGCAGTTCAAAGGTGAAGCTTTCTTT. Translated, it gives CASSSLGGQFKGEAFF.

This rearrangement joins TRBV25-1 to TRBJ2-2; 7 nucleotides agree with TRBD1. Germline V gene data show CDR1 as MGHDK and CDR2 as SYGVNS. The length of the CDR3 is 15 residues. With V trimmed by 2 bases and J by 8 bases, 8 bases remained unmatched. The CDR3 bases are TGTGCCAGCAGTGAAATCGACAGGGAAACGGGGGAGCTGTTTTTT. Protein: CASSEIDRETGELFF.

The V call is TRBV11-1, the J call TRBJ1-4, with D hard to call. The length of the CDR3 is 15 residues. The V gene lost 4 bases and the J gene lost 7 bases, with 16 bases spanning the gap. In germline, CDR1 is SGHAT, CDR2 FQDESV (reference sequence). The CDR3 here is CASSSSPHRGEKLFF. CDR3 nucleotide sequence: TGTGCCAGCAGCTCTAGTCCCCACCGTGGTGAAAAACTGTTTTTT.

This clone appeared a few times. The V call is TRBV30, the J call TRBJ2-2; TRBD1 matches at 10 bases. The length of the CDR3 is 14 residues. Germline-derived CDR1 and CDR2 are GTSNPN and SVGIG (reference sequence). Losses at the gene ends were 4 bases for V and 6 bases for J; bases not matched to a gene: 5. The chain's CDR3 is CAWKRQGASGELFF. CDR3 bases: TGTGCCTGGAAAAGACAGGGGGCGTCCGGGGAGCTGTTTTTT. Filled out from reference TRBV30 and TRBJ2-2, the complete variable domain reads SQTIHQWPATLVQPVGSPLSLECTVEGTSNPNLYWYRQAAGRGLQLLFYSVGIGQISSEVPQNLSASRPQDRQFILSSKKLLLSDSGFYLCAWKRQGASGELFFGEGSRLTVL.

This clone was recorded a few times. The V call is TRBV29-1, the J call TRBJ2-5; D possibly corresponds to TRBD2 (5 bases). CDR1 SQVTM and CDR2 ANQGSEA come from the germline V gene. V lost 3 bases, J lost 6 bases, and 23 bases lay in between. The CDR3 extends over 16 amino acids. CDR3: CSVDLIQHGLLKTQYF. In DNA, the CDR3 is TGCAGCGTTGACTTGATCCAGCACGGACTTTTAAAGACCCAGTACTTC.

This clone was counted a few times. J is TRBJ2-3 and V is TRBV4-2; TRBD1 agrees at 8 bases. The CDR3 spans 14 residues. In germline, CDR1 is LGHNA, CDR2 YNFKEQ. Losses at the gene ends were 2 bases for V and 5 bases for J; bases not matched to a gene: 3. For the CDR3, the DNA is TGTGCCAGCAGCCAATTCAGGGGGCAAGATACGCAGTATTTT. It encodes CASSQFRGQDTQYF.

This clone has a count of ten or more. This CDR3 is also generated by other DNA sequences in the sample. The V gene is TRBV28, the J gene TRBJ1-5; no clear D. This CDR3 has 11 residues. In germline, CDR1 is MDHEN, CDR2 SYDVKM. V lost 3 bases to trimming and J lost 7 bases, with 4 bases between them. CDR3 sequence: CASSFPQPQHF. Here the CDR3 DNA reads TGTGCCAGCAGTTTCCCACAGCCCCAGCATTTT.

V gene TRBV10-3 combines with J gene TRBJ1-1, with TRBD1 as a possible D gene (6 bases). Germline values: CDR1 ENHRY, CDR2 SYGVKD. The CDR3 consists of 14 residues. V lost 11 bases and J lost 2, with 18 bases in between. The CDR3 sequence is CASLGGGRNTEAFF. The CDR3 coding sequence is TGTGCCTCCCTAGGCGGGGGGCGAAACACTGAAGCTTTCTTT.

The chain links TRBV19 to TRBJ1-1; tentatively, D is TRBD1 (5 bases). Germline-derived CDR1 and CDR2 are LNHDA and SQIVND (reference sequence). Trimming took 2 bases from V and 6 from J, leaving 16 bases between them. This CDR3 contains 15 residues. DNA of the CDR3: TGTGCCAGTAGTATAAGGAACCTCTGGGGCGCTGAAGCTTTCTTT. Its translation is CASSIRNLWGAEAFF.

The sample holds a few counts of this clone. The J gene is TRBJ2-5, the V gene TRBV10-2; TRBD2 agrees at 13 bases. Looked up from germline, CDR1 is WSHSY and CDR2 is SAAADI. The CDR3 runs to 17 residues. With 5 bases clipped from V and 2 bases from J, the junction kept 8 bases outside the gene matches. The CDR3 spells CASSRTSGGPSQETQYF. CDR3 DNA: TGCGCCAGCAGTCGGACTAGCGGGGGACCAAGTCAAGAGACCCAGTACTTC.

This clone appeared a few times. CDR3 DNA sequence: TGTGCCAGCAGTGAAGAAGCGGGGGACTACAATGAGCAGTTCTTC. It encodes CASSEEAGDYNEQFF. This rearrangement joins TRBV2 to TRBJ2-1; 8 bases fit TRBD2. The CDR3 sequence is 15 residues long. V was clipped by 1 base and J by 3 bases; unmatched bases: 2. From germline, CDR1 is SNHLY and CDR2 FYNNEI.

This rearrangement joins TRBV7-2 to TRBJ2-7; 9 positions agree with TRBD1. Germline V CDR1 and CDR2: SGHTA, FQGNSA. The CDR3 covers 15 residues. V gave up 5 bases and J gave up 4 bases; unmatched junction bases: 9. CDR3 coding DNA: TGTGCCAGCAGCCGCCCTGACAGGGGGTCTTACGAGCAGTACTTC. Protein product: CASSRPDRGSYEQYF.

Only a few counts were recorded for this clone. The chain combines TRBV7-2 with TRBJ1-6, with D tentatively TRBD1 (5 bases). This CDR3 spans 16 amino acids. V lost 5 bases and J 0 bases, leaving 11 bases between the germline ends. CDR1 is SGHTA and CDR2 is FQGNSA in the germline V gene. The CDR3 DNA sequence: TGTGCCAGCAGCCCCAGGGTTAGCTCCTATAATTCACCCCTCCACTTT. Residues: CASSPRVSSYNSPLHF.